This T cell receptor beta chain is from a study of blood T cells in healthy people across ages. Germline V gene lookup returns CDR1 MNHEY and CDR2 SVGAGI. CDR3 length: 13 residues. With 10 bases removed from V and 6 bases from J, the gap between germline ends came to 18 bases. In this sample, this clonotype turned up a few times. The antigen remains undetermined. General observations from the study: Estimated diversity, derived from one million T cells, was regarded as an underestimate.

Next came a second PCR, run for 7 to 11 cycles, which used a sample-barcoded 5' primer along with a J-beta primer mix. One entry per CDR3 protein results from TCRdb running MiXCR on the 5' RACE reads. The data show about 1,400,000 distinct CDR3 sequences, approximately 40% seen once. The source material was blood. The rearrangement uses TRBV6-5 and TRBJ1-2; D not certain. The origin of this receptor is a woman aged 18-29 years in good health. The CDR3 sequence is CATQSPGLDGYTF. The CDR3 nucleotides read TGTGCCACCCAAAGCCCGGGTTTGGATGGCTACACCTTC.